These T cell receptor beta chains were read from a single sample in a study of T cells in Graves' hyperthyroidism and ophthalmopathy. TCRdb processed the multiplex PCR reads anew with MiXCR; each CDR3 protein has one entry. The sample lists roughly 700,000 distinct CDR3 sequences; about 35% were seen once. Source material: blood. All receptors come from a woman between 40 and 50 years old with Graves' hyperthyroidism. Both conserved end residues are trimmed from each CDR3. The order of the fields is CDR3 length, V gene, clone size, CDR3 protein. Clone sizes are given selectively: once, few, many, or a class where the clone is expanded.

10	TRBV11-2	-	ASSFRRGGQY
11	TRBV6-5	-	ASSKGQYTEAF
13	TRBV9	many	ASSATGGEGYGYT
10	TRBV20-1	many	SAQRASETQY
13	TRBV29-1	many	SVGDGTGESYEQY
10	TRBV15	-	ATSMGLYGYT
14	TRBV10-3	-	AISDQGQGLPDTQY
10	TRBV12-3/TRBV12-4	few	ASSRFEETQY
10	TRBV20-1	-	SAREVLDEQF
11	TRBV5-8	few	ASSLTGVAEAF
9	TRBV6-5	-	ASSAPGQRY
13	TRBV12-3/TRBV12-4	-	ASSFRDRGLYEQY
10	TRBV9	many	ASSKNTGELF
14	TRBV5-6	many	ASSLARQGANQPQH
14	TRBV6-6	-	ASSSLGLAGTYEQY
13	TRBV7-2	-	ASSFSGTGGTEAF
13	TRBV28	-	ASTGSLSGANVLT
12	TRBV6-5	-	ASSYMGGTTEAF
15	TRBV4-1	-	ASRPHSRRKGDAEAF
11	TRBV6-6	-	ASSRTGRYGYT
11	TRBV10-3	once	AIRGGAGGELF
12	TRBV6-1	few	ASSELRFGETQY
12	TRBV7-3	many	ASSPRGGDTEAF
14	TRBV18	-	ASSGGGSNPTYEQY
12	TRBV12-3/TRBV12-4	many	ASSLGQGVQPQH
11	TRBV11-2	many	ASSSNWNQPQH
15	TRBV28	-	ASSLTGPGGVNQPQH
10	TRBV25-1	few	ASQDRSYEQY
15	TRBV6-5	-	ASSWRPGDRTNQPQH
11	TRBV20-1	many	SAKQGALYEQY
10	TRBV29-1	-	SVGTGDQPLH
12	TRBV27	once	ASSPRWGNYGYT
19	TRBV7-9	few	ASSSPQMVRDSGRNTGELF
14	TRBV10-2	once	AGSGLALRSSYEQY
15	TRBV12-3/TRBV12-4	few	ASSQGRLIPGANVLT
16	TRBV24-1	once	ASSYKLGRTGGSYEQY
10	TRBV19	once	ASISGLYGYT
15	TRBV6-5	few	ASSYSRTSGGKETQY
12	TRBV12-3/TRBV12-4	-	ASSRGTAPSEAF
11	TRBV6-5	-	ASSSRGTYEQY
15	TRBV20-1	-	SARGPSGLRPNYEQY
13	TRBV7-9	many	ASSLVAGSNSPLH
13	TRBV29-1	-	SEPPQGPGANVLT
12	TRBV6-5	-	ASSYSTGLGGYT
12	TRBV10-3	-	ASTTGQGADGYT
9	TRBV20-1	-	STGLNSPLH
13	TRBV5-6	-	ASTPRRNLNTEAF
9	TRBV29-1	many	SVGSQGTAF
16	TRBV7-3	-	ASSQDRTVGSSGNTIY
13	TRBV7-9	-	ASSLVGGGANVLT
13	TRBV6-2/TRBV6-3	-	ASTPRSDFNEKLF
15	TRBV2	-	ANKDSGTGDSGNTIY
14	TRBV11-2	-	ASSQTSGRNTGELF
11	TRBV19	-	ATEGGNGNTIY
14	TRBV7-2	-	ASSPWTGASNSPLH
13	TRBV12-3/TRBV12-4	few	ASSLGTLNQETQY
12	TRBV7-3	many	ASSLGPSNYGYT
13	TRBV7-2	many	ASSSSAVYGETQY
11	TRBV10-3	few	AIGRDRDGELF
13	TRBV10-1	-	TSSECYRSNQPQH